This is a list of T cell receptor beta chains from one sample in a study of shared clonotypes between healthy human individuals. Libraries were prepared by immunoSEQ multiplex PCR; TCRdb keeps only in-frame clonotypes and omits some of them. The repertoire holds 750,000 to 1,000,000 clones, with 80% to 95% as singletons. Sequences were obtained from naive CD8+ T cells sorted from blood. The receptors were sampled from a man younger than 40 in good health. Each CDR3 is given with its conserved first and last residue. D genes are given only for firm matches. Size tells how often a clone was seen (once, few, many) or the class of an expanded clone, and some rows leave it out.

cdr3_length	d_call	clone_size	v_call	j_call	cdr3_nt	cdr3_aa
13	.	.	TRBV16	TRBJ2-7	TGTGCCAGCAGCCAAACGAAGTTCTACGAGCAGTACTTC	CASSQTKFYEQYF
14	.	once	TRBV9	TRBJ2-7	TGTGCCAGCAGCGCTGGGGCGGAGAACTACGAGCAGTACTTC	CASSAGAENYEQYF
13	TRBD1	.	TRBV6-5	TRBJ1-2	TGTGCCAGCAGGGACAGGGGGCGATATGGCTACACCTTC	CASRDRGRYGYTF
18	.	.	TRBV19	TRBJ1-1	TGTGCCAGTAGTCTGAGTTCGATAGGGGGATCCCAAAACACTGAAGCTTTCTTT	CASSLSSIGGSQNTEAFF
16	.	.	TRBV29-1	TRBJ2-1	TGCAGCGTTGAAGCTGAGGACTACCCGTCCTACAATGAGCAGTTCTTC	CSVEAEDYPSYNEQFF
14	.	.	TRBV11-2	TRBJ2-6	TGTGCCAGCAGCTTAGATTCTGGGGCCAACGTCCTGACTTTC	CASSLDSGANVLTF
13	.	once	TRBV25-1	TRBJ2-5	TGTGCCAGCAGTGAATATAGGGGTGAGACCCAGTACTTC	CASSEYRGETQYF
13	.	many	TRBV6-5	TRBJ2-7	TGTGCCAGCAGTATCGTAGGGGCCTACGAGCAGTACTTC	CASSIVGAYEQYF
14	.	.	TRBV7-8	TRBJ2-7	TGTGCCAGCAGCTTAATCCAGGGCTCCTACGAGCAGTACTTC	CASSLIQGSYEQYF
14	.	.	TRBV6-1	TRBJ1-5	TGTGCCAGCAGTGACTTTTATAGCAATCAGCCCCAGCATTTT	CASSDFYSNQPQHF
14	TRBD1	few	TRBV9	TRBJ2-7	TGTGCCAGCAGCATCGGACAGGGGGCGGACGAGCAGTACTTC	CASSIGQGADEQYF
12	.	.	TRBV9	TRBJ2-7	TGTGCCAGCAGCGTAGAGGGAGACGAGCAGTACTTC	CASSVEGDEQYF
13	.	.	TRBV10-2	TRBJ1-5	TGCGCCAGCAGTGAGTCGTTGGGTCAGCCCCAGCATTTT	CASSESLGQPQHF
18	TRBD2	.	TRBV11-2	TRBJ2-2	TGTGCCAGCAGCGTAGCAAGCCGGGACTACCGCGGCACCGGGGAGCTGTTTTTT	CASSVASRDYRGTGELFF
16	.	.	TRBV7-9	TRBJ2-1	TGTGCCAGCAGCCCCGAGAGCGTACGCTCCTACAATGAGCAGTTCTTC	CASSPESVRSYNEQFF
16	TRBD2	.	TRBV5-4	TRBJ2-5	TGTGCCAGCTTTGCCTGGACTAGCGGGGACCAAGAGACCCAGTACTTC	CASFAWTSGDQETQYF
16	TRBD2	once	TRBV7-9	TRBJ2-3	TGTGCCAGCAGCTCCATTAGCGGGAGGGCCGGGGATACGCAGTATTTT	CASSSISGRAGDTQYF
18	TRBD2	.	TRBV4-1	TRBJ2-1	TGCGCCAGCAGTCAAAAGCCGGGACTAGCGGGAGAGCACAATGAGCAGTTCTTC	CASSQKPGLAGEHNEQFF
14	.	.	TRBV9	TRBJ2-1	TGTGCCAGCAGCCCCGCTGTCGTAATCAATGAGCAGTTCTTC	CASSPAVVINEQFF
16	TRBD2	.	TRBV6-1	TRBJ2-1	TGTGCCAGCAGTGAAGCGCCTAGCGGAGCGAACAATGAGCAGTTCTTC	CASSEAPSGANNEQFF
13	.	.	TRBV28	TRBJ1-5	TGTGCCAGCCGTCCGGCGAATAATCAGCCCCAGCATTTT	CASRPANNQPQHF
13	TRBD1	.	TRBV19	TRBJ1-1	TGTGCCAGTATGGAGAACCGGGACAGTGAAGCTTTCTTT	CASMENRDSEAFF
14	.	once	TRBV19	TRBJ1-1	TGTGCCAGTACCCCACACTGGACGAACACTGAAGCTTTCTTT	CASTPHWTNTEAFF
16	.	.	TRBV4-1	TRBJ2-1	TGCGCCAGCAGCCAAGGTTTGCTAGCGTCGAACAATGAGCAGTTCTTC	CASSQGLLASNNEQFF
14	.	.	TRBV6-5	TRBJ2-7	TGTGCCAGCAGTTCTAGGACAGAACACTACGAGCAGTACTTC	CASSSRTEHYEQYF
15	.	once	TRBV10-2	TRBJ2-7	TGCGCCAGCAGTCAGTTTGGGGCAGAGACCTACGAGCAGTACTTC	CASSQFGAETYEQYF
12	.	.	TRBV28	TRBJ2-2	TGTGCCAGCAGTTTATCTTCCGGGGAGCTGTTTTTT	CASSLSSGELFF
15	TRBD2	.	TRBV9	TRBJ2-5	TGTGCCAGCAGCGGAGCTGGGACTAGCGGGGAGACCCAGTACTTC	CASSGAGTSGETQYF
15	.	.	TRBV27	TRBJ1-1	TGTGCCAGCAGTCCTATCCCGGACACGAACACTGAAGCTTTCTTT	CASSPIPDTNTEAFF
15	.	.	TRBV27	TRBJ2-7	TGTGCCAGCAGTTTAACGTACAGGAGCTCCTACGAGCAGTACTTC	CASSLTYRSSYEQYF
14	TRBD1	.	TRBV5-4	TRBJ2-7	TGTGCCAGCAGCTTGGGACAGGGGGACTACGAGCAGTACTTC	CASSLGQGDYEQYF
15	.	.	TRBV4-2	TRBJ2-6	TGTGCCAGCAGCCAAATTAGTTCTGGGGCCAACGTCCTGACTTTC	CASSQISSGANVLTF